This T cell receptor beta chain came from a study of CD8 T cells in Susac syndrome. Germline loops: CDR1 MNHEY, CDR2 SVGAGI. V was cut by 3 bases and J by 1 base, with 9 bases left in between. This CDR3 has 14 residues. The authors sequenced TCR beta from blood CD8+ and CD4+ T cells. Patients with stable or active relapsing-remitting disease, all of them treatment-naive, made up the multiple sclerosis controls. Negative isolation yielded CD4+ and CD8+ T cells, and FACS enriched TEMRA cells. Random-hexamer reverse transcription was applied to roughly 0.5 to 1 ug RNA. Amplification of TCR beta CDR3 used immunoSEQ multiplex PCR across 54 Vbeta and 13 Jbeta. From the immunoSEQ multiplex PCR reads, TCRdb called clonotypes with MiXCR, one entry per CDR3 protein. This table holds 250,000 to 350,000 distinct CDR3 sequences, 70% to 90% found once.

This sequence joins TRBV6-5 and TRBJ1-1, with no clear D. The TCR originated in a human donor with multiple sclerosis. Input material: CD8+ T cells from PBMCs. Here the CDR3 reads CASSYGLQNTEAFF. The CDR3 bases are TGTGCCAGCAGTTATGGGCTCCAGAACACTGAAGCTTTCTTT.